This is a list of T cell receptor beta chains from one sample in a study of shared clonotypes between healthy human individuals. Assay used: immunoSEQ multiplex PCR; TCRdb lists only in-frame clones, some missing. The sample holds over a million clones, roughly 96% seen once. The source material was naive CD4+ T cells sorted from blood. Receptors originate from a man aged 25 to 45 in good health. Each CDR3 is given with its conserved first and last residue. The D gene is left open where the match is weak. Size tells how often a clone was seen (once, few, many) or the class of an expanded clone, and some rows leave it out.

d_call clone_size j_call v_call cdr3_aa cdr3_nt
TRBD1 - TRBJ2-7 TRBV7-9 CASSLTGVDYEQYF TGTGCCAGCAGCCTGACAGGGGTGGACTACGAGCAGTACTTC
- - TRBJ2-7 TRBV5-1 CASSLGPASNEQYF TGCGCCAGCAGCTTGGGCCCTGCGAGCAACGAGCAGTACTTC
- once TRBJ2-5 TRBV7-8 CASSLPPILVQETQYF TGTGCCAGCAGCTTACCCCCCATACTGGTTCAAGAGACCCAGTACTTC
- - TRBJ1-3 TRBV7-9 CASSSPGLASGNTIYF TGTGCCAGCAGCTCCCCCGGACTGGCCTCTGGAAACACCATATATTTT
- - TRBJ2-2 TRBV9 CASSVAGMTGELFF TGTGCCAGCAGCGTAGCAGGGATGACCGGGGAGCTGTTTTTT
TRBD2 - TRBJ2-1 TRBV5-4 CASSFNLAGSSYNEQFF TGTGCCAGCAGCTTCAACCTAGCGGGGAGCTCCTACAATGAGCAGTTCTTC
TRBD2 - TRBJ2-2 TRBV28 CASSLSGRANTGELFF TGTGCCAGCAGTTTGAGCGGGAGGGCGAACACCGGGGAGCTGTTTTTT
- - TRBJ2-7 TRBV11-2 CASSLSGAGAIYEQYF TGTGCCAGCAGCTTATCGGGAGCAGGGGCGATCTACGAGCAGTACTTC
- - TRBJ2-5 TRBV2 CASSGRPTDRVETQYF TGTGCCAGCAGTGGCCGCCCGACAGACCGGGTAGAGACCCAGTACTTC
- once TRBJ2-1 TRBV5-1 CASSLLTFSYNEQFF TGCGCCAGCAGCTTATTAACCTTCTCCTACAATGAGCAGTTCTTC
- - TRBJ2-1 TRBV2 CASRGQTSSYNEQFF TGTGCCAGCAGAGGACAAACCAGCTCCTACAATGAGCAGTTCTTC
TRBD2 - TRBJ2-3 TRBV5-1 CASSLRTSGSTDTQYF TGCGCCAGCAGCCTACGGACTAGCGGGAGTACAGATACGCAGTATTTT
TRBD2 - TRBJ2-1 TRBV6-1 CASSAYPGLAGGGNEQFF TGTGCCAGCAGTGCCTACCCGGGTCTAGCGGGAGGGGGCAATGAGCAGTTCTTC
- - TRBJ2-1 TRBV12-5 CASGLVHEQFF TGTGCTAGTGGTTTGGTGCATGAGCAGTTCTTC
- - TRBJ2-7 TRBV30 CAWTLRAQGSYEQYF TGTGCCTGGACCCTGCGGGCCCAAGGTTCCTACGAGCAGTACTTC
- - TRBJ2-7 TRBV7-4 CASSLVRSYEQYF TGTGCCAGCAGCTTAGTGCGCTCTTACGAGCAGTACTTC
- once TRBJ1-1 TRBV7-6 CASSFYENTEAFF TGTGCCAGCAGCTTTTATGAAAACACTGAAGCTTTCTTT
TRBD2 - TRBJ2-1 TRBV12-5 CASGLWGGFNSSSYNEQFF TGTGCTAGTGGTTTGTGGGGGGGGTTTAACTCAAGCTCCTACAATGAGCAGTTCTTC
- - TRBJ2-1 TRBV4-3 CASSQEARLYYNEQFF TGCGCCAGCAGCCAAGAGGCCAGACTATACTACAATGAGCAGTTCTTC
- - TRBJ2-2 TRBV7-9 CASSRELNTGELFF TGTGCCAGCAGCCGGGAACTGAACACCGGGGAGCTGTTTTTT
- - TRBJ2-7 TRBV2 CASSASYEQYF TGTGCCAGCAGTGCGAGCTACGAGCAGTACTTC
TRBD2 - TRBJ2-5 TRBV2 CASSATGLVAQYF TGTGCCAGCAGTGCGACGGGACTAGTTGCCCAGTACTTC
TRBD2 - TRBJ2-1 TRBV18 CASSPRTSGGVSSYNEQFF TGTGCCAGCTCACCACGGACTAGCGGGGGGGTAAGCTCCTACAATGAGCAGTTCTTC
- - TRBJ2-7 TRBV21-1 CASRTTRGDEQYF TGTGCCAGCCGGACGACCCGGGGGGACGAGCAGTACTTC
- - TRBJ2-1 TRBV9 CASSLEGARFEQFF TGTGCCAGCAGCTTAGAAGGGGCTAGATTTGAGCAGTTCTTC
TRBD2 - TRBJ2-5 TRBV30 CAWSQSGRAWETQYF TGTGCCTGGAGTCAGAGCGGGAGGGCTTGGGAGACCCAGTACTTC
- once TRBJ2-1 TRBV9 CASSKGQPAVNEQFF TGTGCCAGCAGCAAAGGACAACCCGCGGTAAATGAGCAGTTCTTC
- - TRBJ2-3 TRBV18 CASSPVEFRADTQYF TGTGCCAGCTCACCGGTAGAGTTCCGGGCAGATACGCAGTATTTT
- - TRBJ2-7 TRBV28 CASRRDPYEQYF TGTGCCAGCAGACGAGATCCCTACGAGCAGTACTTC
TRBD2 - TRBJ2-2 TRBV2 CASSRDYRNTGELFF TGTGCCAGCAGTCGGGACTACCGAAACACCGGGGAGCTGTTTTTT
- - TRBJ1-1 TRBV7-9 CASSLRVRVEAFF TGTGCCAGCAGCTTAAGGGTCCGGGTGGAAGCTTTCTTT
TRBD2 once TRBJ2-3 TRBV5-4 CASSLVGRRGNTDTQYF TGTGCCAGCAGCTTGGTGGGTCGGCGGGGGAACACAGATACGCAGTATTTT
- - TRBJ2-1 TRBV2 CASRDDLGTVNEQFF TGTGCCAGCAGGGACGACTTAGGGACTGTGAATGAGCAGTTCTTC